This T cell receptor beta chain originates from a study of beta chain features in type 1 diabetes. CDR1 is SGHKS and CDR2 is YYEKEE in the germline V gene (reference sequence). This CDR3 contains 13 residues. Trimming removed 1 base from V and 5 bases from J, with 9 bases in between. The sequenced template was cDNA made from the entire isolated RNA. The average output of naive, central memory and regulatory T cell samples was approximately 3.8 million reads. Libraries were prepared by immunoSEQ multiplex PCR; TCRdb keeps only in-frame clonotypes and omits some of them. The sample includes 860,000 or so clones, 17% of them seen just once. This clone showed up just a few times.

V is TRBV5-5 and J is TRBJ2-5; D uncertain. This clonotype originated in a young woman in good health. Sample: naive CD4+ T cells from blood. The CDR3 here is CASSLSPGETQYF. The CDR3 coding sequence is TGTGCCAGCAGCTTGAGTCCTGGGGAGACCCAGTACTTC.